This TCR beta chain was profiled in a study of T cell responses to AZD1222 COVID-19 vaccine. Profiled with immunoSEQ multiplex PCR; TCRdb holds only in-frame clones, not every one. This sample has approximately 140,000 clones, with approximately 87% found just once. Germline V gene data show CDR1 as SGDLS and CDR2 as YYNGEE. This CDR3 contains 15 residues. J was trimmed by 5 bases and V by 4 bases; bases with no gene match: 8. This clonotype originated in an adult who received the AZD1222 COVID-19 vaccine. This chain joins TRBV9 and TRBJ1-4, with 7 positions matching TRBD1. The source was peripheral blood, collected 28 days after the second AZD1222 dose. The CDR3 nucleotides are TGTGCCAGCAGCAAACCGGGACAGATAAATGAAAAACTGTTTTTT. Its protein is CASSKPGQINEKLFF.